Listed below are T cell receptor beta chains from one sample, sequenced in a study of T cell responses to AZD1222 COVID-19 vaccine. Assay used: immunoSEQ multiplex PCR; TCRdb lists only in-frame clones, some missing. The sample carries fewer than 120,000 clones, roughly four fifths recorded once. The sequencing here drew on peripheral blood, taken on day 0 of AZD1222 vaccination. These receptors were taken from an adult in good health. Each CDR3 is given with its conserved first and last residue. A D gene is named only where the DNA matches it firmly. Not every row has a clone size; where given, it reads once, few, many or a size class.

abundance	j_gene	v_gene	d_gene	CDR3nt	CDR3aa
-	TRBJ1-6	TRBV3-1/TRBV3-2	TRBD1	TGTGCCAGCAGCCAAGAACTGGCCAGGGGGGATTCACCCTTCCACTTT	CASSQELARGDSPFHF
once	TRBJ2-4	TRBV28	-	TGTGCCAGCAGTTTAAAGGGTGGGAACAAAAACATTCAGTACTTC	CASSLKGGNKNIQYF
-	TRBJ2-7	TRBV29-1	TRBD2	TGCAGCGTTAGACTAGCGGGATTCTACGAGCAGTACTTC	CSVRLAGFYEQYF
-	TRBJ2-5	TRBV24-1	TRBD2	TGTGCCACCAGTGAATCGGGACTAGCGGGAGGAGGAGAGACCCAGTACTTC	CATSESGLAGGGETQYF
-	TRBJ2-7	TRBV15	TRBD2	TGTGCCACCAGCAAGGGTAGCGGGGGGGCCCTTGTCTACGAGCAGTACTTC	CATSKGSGGALVYEQYF
-	TRBJ2-7	TRBV27	TRBD1	TGTGCCACCCCCGGGACAGACCCCTACGAGCAGTACTTC	CATPGTDPYEQYF
-	TRBJ1-2	TRBV7-2	TRBD1	TGTGCCAGCAGCTCCACTAGGCCACAGGGGAGGAAGAATGGCTACACCTTC	CASSSTRPQGRKNGYTF
few	TRBJ1-1	TRBV30	TRBD1	TGTGCCTGGAGTTATCGGGACAGGGCAAACACTGAAGCTTTCTTT	CAWSYRDRANTEAFF
-	TRBJ1-1	TRBV10-2	-	TGCGCCAGCAGTGAGTTGTCAGCCACCGAAGCTTTCTTT	CASSELSATEAFF
once	TRBJ2-1	TRBV5-1	-	TGCGCCAGTTTAGACGGTGATTCCTACAATGAGCAGTTCTTC	CASLDGDSYNEQFF
-	TRBJ1-2	TRBV19	-	TGTGCCAGTAGTTCCCCAGGGATCTCAAACTATGGCTACACCTTC	CASSSPGISNYGYTF
-	TRBJ1-2	TRBV2	-	TGTGCCAGCAGTGAAGCGCGAAGGGGAGGCTACACCTTC	CASSEARRGGYTF
few	TRBJ1-2	TRBV29-1	-	TGCAGCGTTGAAGATAAAAGGCAGGTCGGCGTGGGTATCTATGGCTACACCTTC	CSVEDKRQVGVGIYGYTF
-	TRBJ2-3	TRBV5-6	-	TGTGCCAGCAGGTTGGGACAACTCATGGGAGATACGCAGTATTTT	CASRLGQLMGDTQYF
-	TRBJ1-3	TRBV6-6	-	TGTGCCAGCAGGGAACCCTCTCAGGGTTCCGGAAACACCATATATTTT	CASREPSQGSGNTIYF
-	TRBJ1-1	TRBV7-2	-	TGTGCCAGCAGCTTAGGGCAGGGGAGAGCTTTCTTT	CASSLGQGRAFF
-	TRBJ2-7	TRBV7-2	-	TGTGCCAGCAGCTTAGCGGGGGGCGGGGACGAGCAGTACTTC	CASSLAGGGDEQYF
-	TRBJ1-2	TRBV4-1	-	TGCGCCAGCAGCCCCCCCGGGACAAGGGGATTCTATGGCTACACCTTC	CASSPPGTRGFYGYTF
few	TRBJ1-1	TRBV7-8	-	TGTGCCAGCAGCCCCCGGGTGGGTGAAGCTTTCTTT	CASSPRVGEAFF
once	TRBJ2-7	TRBV20-1	-	TGCAGTGCTAGTGCCCTAGTAGCCCCCTACGAGCAGTACTTC	CSASALVAPYEQYF
-	TRBJ2-3	TRBV10-1	TRBD1	TGCGCCAGCAGTGAAGGACAGGGCACAGATACGCAGTATTTT	CASSEGQGTDTQYF
-	TRBJ2-4	TRBV2	TRBD2	TGTGCCAGCAGTATACTAGCGGGGATCAAAAACATTCAGTACTTC	CASSILAGIKNIQYF
-	TRBJ1-1	TRBV28	-	TGTGCCAGCAGTTTGAACCCGGACCGTGAAGCTTTCTTT	CASSLNPDREAFF
-	TRBJ2-7	TRBV11-2	TRBD1	TGTGCCAGCAGCCCGACAGGGTTTAAGGACGAGCAGTACTTC	CASSPTGFKDEQYF